The rows below give T cell receptor beta chains drawn from one sample of a study of cytomegalovirus exposure and HLA in healthy donors. TCRdb keeps only in-frame clones here, not all; method: immunoSEQ multiplex PCR. The table lists 200,000 to 250,000 clones, with roughly 0.89% in the top ten. The sample was PBMCs. The receptors originated from a woman between 25 and 40 years old in good health and CMV-seropositive. Both conserved end residues are part of each CDR3. Fields, in order: CDR3 protein, CDR3 DNA, J gene, D gene, V gene. D genes are given only for firm matches.

CASSVQGYGYTF TGTGCCAGCAGCGTACAGGGGTATGGCTACACCTTC TRBJ1-2 TRBD1 TRBV7-9
CSVEGSSTDTQYF TGCAGCGTTGAAGGCAGTAGCACAGATACGCAGTATTTT TRBJ2-3 NA TRBV29-1
CASSGTGHNNEQFF TGCGCCAGCAGCGGGACTGGACACAACAATGAGCAGTTCTTC TRBJ2-1 NA TRBV5-1
CAGSLDRPRNEQFF TGTGCCGGCAGTCTTGACAGGCCCCGCAATGAGCAGTTCTTC TRBJ2-1 NA TRBV27
CASSFSQETQYF TGCGCCAGCAGCTTCTCGCAAGAGACCCAGTACTTC TRBJ2-5 NA TRBV5-1
CASSTPRLLKKLFF TGTGCCAGCAGTACCCCTCGACTGCTTAAAAAACTGTTTTTT TRBJ1-4 NA TRBV28
CASSHPEGGNTIYF TGTGCCAGCAGTCATCCGGAGGGGGGAAACACCATATATTTT TRBJ1-3 NA TRBV6-6
CAWSVLSGSGTDTQYF TGTGCCTGGAGTGTACTGAGCGGGAGTGGAACAGATACGCAGTATTTT TRBJ2-3 TRBD2 TRBV30
CASSLGVTTATGELFF TGCGCCAGCAGCTTGGGCGTTACGACAGCCACCGGGGAGCTGTTTTTT TRBJ2-2 NA TRBV5-1
CASSNRDSNSPLHF TGCGCCAGCAGCAACCGGGACAGTAATTCACCCCTCCACTTT TRBJ1-6 TRBD1 TRBV5-1
CASSLGQVNTEAFF TGTGCCAGCAGTTTGGGACAAGTGAACACTGAAGCTTTCTTT TRBJ1-1 NA TRBV11-2